This entry lists 32 T cell receptor beta chains sequenced from one sample in a study of blood T cell repertoires in COVID-19. Measured with immunoSEQ multiplex PCR; TCRdb has only the in-frame clones, and not every one. The sample shows about 120,000 clones, approximately 90% of them seen only once. The specimen sequenced was peripheral blood. These receptor sequences come from a woman between 45 and 60 years old with acute or convalescent COVID-19.

The rearrangement uses TRBV21-1 and TRBJ2-7; the table's D call of TRBD1 was not tested on the DNA. TRBV21-1 is a recognized pseudogene. The length of the CDR3 is 14 residues. CDR3 sequence: CASSTIRGPYEQYF. CDR3 in DNA: TGTGCCAGCAGCACTATCAGGGGCCCCTACGAGCAGTACTTC.

The rearrangement joins TRBV19 to TRBJ1-5, with D tentatively TRBD1 (5 bases). V was pared by 5 bases and J by 7 bases, with 12 bases between. This CDR3 has 13 amino acids. Germline V lookup: CDR1 LNHDA, CDR2 SQIVND (reference sequence). CDR3 loop: CASSWQGGQPQHF. Written as DNA, the CDR3 is TGTGCCAGTAGTTGGCAGGGAGGACAGCCCCAGCATTTT.

The CDR3 sequence: CASSQARVQGYTF. As DNA, the CDR3 is TGTGCCAGCAGCCAAGCGAGGGTTCAGGGCTACACCTTC. V gene TRBV14 combines with J gene TRBJ1-2, with D uncertain. The CDR3 loop spans 13 amino acids. CDR1 and CDR2 (germline): SGHDN, FVKESK. The V end was cut by 1 base, the J end by 8 bases, with 11 bases between. The variable domain in full, completed from reference TRBV14 and TRBJ1-2, reads EAGVTQFPSHSVIEKGQTVTLRCDPISGHDNLYWYRRVMGKEIKFLLHFVKESKQDESGMPNNRFLAERTGGTYSTLKVQPAELEDSGVYFCASSQARVQGYTFGSGTRLTVV.

The chain has TRBV9 and TRBJ1-6, with TRBD1 matching over 7 bases. V dropped 2 bases and J dropped 7; count of bases not matched to a gene: 6. The CDR3 has 15 residues. Germline-derived CDR1 and CDR2 are SGDLS and YYNGEE. This CDR3 is CASSVQGEQNSPLHF. CDR3 DNA: TGTGCCAGCAGCGTGCAGGGGGAGCAAAATTCACCCCTCCACTTT.

The chain is built from TRBV6-5 and TRBJ2-3; no definite D call. V gave up 6 bases and J gave up 5 bases, with 12 bases separating them. This CDR3 is 13 amino acids long. Germline values: CDR1 MNHEY, CDR2 SVGAGI. The CDR3 bases are TGTGCCAGCAGCTTAAACTGGAGAGATACGCAGTATTTT. Its protein product is CASSLNWRDTQYF.

This clone was detected once. The chain combines TRBV9 with TRBJ2-7; D not resolved. Germline loops: CDR1 SGDLS, CDR2 YYNGEE. The V gene lost 0 bases and the J gene lost 2 bases, with 9 bases spanning the gap. CDR3 size: 14 residues. CDR3 sequence reads: CASSVAQEAYEQYF. The CDR3, as DNA: TGTGCCAGCAGCGTAGCTCAGGAAGCCTACGAGCAGTACTTC.

V and J are TRBV5-8 and TRBJ1-1, with 7 bases that match TRBD1. The V segment lost 4 bases and the J segment 12 bases; nucleotides outside the gene matches: 15. This CDR3 has 14 amino acids. Germline CDR1 reads SGHTS; CDR2 reads YDEGEE. CDR3 DNA: TGTGCCAGCAGCCTCGGACAGGCACGAATTTTTTCTTTCTTT. Amino acid sequence: CASSLGQARIFSFF. The whole variable domain, remainder taken from reference TRBV5-8 and TRBJ1-1, is EAGVTQSPTHLIKTRGQQATLRCSPISGHTSVYWYQQALGLGLQFLLWYDEGEERNRGNFPPRFSGRQFPNYSSELNVNALELEDSALYLCASSLGQARIFSFFGQGTRLTVV.

The genes are TRBV20-1 and TRBJ1-4, with D unclear. The CDR3 is 14 residues long. Germline V CDR1 and CDR2: DFQATT, SNEGSKA (reference sequence). V lost 3 bases and J 4 bases, leaving 12 bases between the germline ends. CDR3 in amino acids: CSASRGRYNEKLFF. CDR3 nucleotides: TGCAGTGCTAGTCGAGGCCGGTATAATGAAAAACTGTTTTTT.

The V gene is TRBV25-1, the J gene TRBJ2-6; weak D call: TRBD2 (5 bases). V lost 4 bases to trimming and J lost 2 bases, with 6 bases between them. Looked up from germline, CDR1 is MGHDK and CDR2 is SYGVNS. The CDR3 consists of 14 residues. CDR3 nucleotides: TGTGCCAGCAGTGGAGGGACTGGGGCCAACGTCCTGACTTTC. This codes for CASSGGTGANVLTF.

The chain uses TRBV19 and TRBJ1-2, with D hard to call. Germline-derived CDR1 and CDR2 are LNHDA and SQIVND (reference sequence). CDR3 length equals 16 residues. V was pared by 3 bases and J by 1 base, with 15 bases between. CDR3 DNA: TGTGCCAGTAGTATCAACAAGCGACCGATTAACTATGGCTACACCTTC. Translation gives CASSINKRPINYGYTF.

The V gene is TRBV7-9, the J gene TRBJ1-1; 8 bases map to TRBD1. Trimming removed 5 bases from V and 6 bases from J; junction bases left unmatched: 14. The CDR3 totals 16 residues. Per germline, CDR1 SEHNR and CDR2 FQNEAQ (reference sequence). CDR3 region: CASSALAGQGIPEAFF. In DNA, the CDR3 is TGTGCCAGCAGCGCCCTAGCCGGACAGGGAATCCCTGAAGCTTTCTTT. Full variable domain (rest looked up from reference TRBV7-9 and TRBJ1-1): DTGVSQNPRHKITKRGQNVTFRCDPISEHNRLYWYRQTLGQGPEFLTYFQNEAQLEKSRLLSDRFSAERPKGSFSTLEIQRTEQGDSAMYLCASSALAGQGIPEAFFGQGTRLTVV.

As DNA, the CDR3 is TGTGCCAGCAGCCGGACAAGGAACTATGGCTACACCTTC. This encodes CASSRTRNYGYTF. The chain links TRBV7-2 to TRBJ1-2; D might be TRBD1 (5 bases). The CDR3 consists of 13 residues. The V end lost 5 bases, the J end lost 2 bases, and 9 bases lay between the germline ends. CDR1 and CDR2 (germline): SGHTA, FQGNSA.

J is TRBJ1-2 and V is TRBV25-1, with a weak D call TRBD1 (5 bases). CDR3 length: 12 amino acids. V lost 3 bases and J lost 8, with 10 bases in between. In germline, CDR1 is MGHDK, CDR2 SYGVNS. The CDR3 region is CASSEGGGGYTF. In DNA form, the CDR3 reads TGTGCCAGCAGTGAGGGGGGTGGCGGCTACACCTTC.

The V and J genes are TRBV9 and TRBJ1-6; D may be TRBD1 (5 bases). Germline V CDR1 and CDR2: SGDLS, YYNGEE. The CDR3 totals 16 residues. V lost 0 bases, J lost 6 bases, and 13 bases lay in between. The CDR3 nucleotides are TGTGCCAGCAGCGTAGACGTAATAGGGGCTAATTCACCCCTCCACTTT. This gives the protein CASSVDVIGANSPLHF.

This clone came up once. The chain combines TRBV16 with TRBJ2-5; unclear D gene. Trimming stripped 3 bases from V and 5 bases from J, with 10 bases between. Germline V gene data show CDR1 as KGHSY and CDR2 as FQNENV. The CDR3 runs to 13 residues. The CDR3 protein is CASSQYDRETQYF. The CDR3 DNA is TGTGCCAGCAGCCAGTACGATCGGGAGACCCAGTACTTC.

J is TRBJ2-5 and V is TRBV7-2; no reliable D call. The V end lost 1 base, the J end lost 7 bases, and 13 bases lay between the germline ends. CDR3 length equals 14 residues. The germline CDR1 and CDR2 sequences are SGHTA and FQGNSA. The CDR3 nucleotides are TGTGCCAGCAGCTTAGGAGGCAGTTCGGGGACCCAGTACTTC. Protein: CASSLGGSSGTQYF.

The rearrangement uses TRBV5-1 and TRBJ1-1, with D tentatively TRBD1 (6 bases). Germline V gene data show CDR1 as SGHRS and CDR2 as YFSETQ. The CDR3 length is 15 residues. V was pared by 4 bases and J by 1 base, with 14 bases between. The DNA of the CDR3 is TGCGCCAGCAGCCATCCGGGACAAAAGAACACTGAAGCTTTCTTT. It encodes CASSHPGQKNTEAFF.

V and J are TRBV15 and TRBJ2-3, with TRBD1 matching over 10 bases. The ends lost 1 base at V and 5 bases at J; junction bases unmatched: 3. This CDR3 is 15 amino acids long. Germline CDR1 is LNHNV and CDR2 is YYDKDF (reference sequence). CDR3 nucleotides: TGTGCCACCAGCAGAGGTGGACAGGGGGGAGATACGCAGTATTTT. It yields the protein CATSRGGQGGDTQYF.

This chain connects TRBV3-1 (or the pseudogene TRBV3-2) to TRBJ2-1; TRBD2 agrees at 7 bases. The CDR3 spans 13 residues. Germline trimming cut 4 bases from V and 4 bases from J; bases unmatched to any gene: 1. Germline V gives CDR1 LGHDT, CDR2 YNNKEL (reference sequence). CDR3 nucleotides: TGTGCCAGCAGCCGGGACTATTACAATGAGCAGTTCTTC. Translating it yields CASSRDYYNEQFF.

This sequence joins TRBV5-1 and TRBJ1-2; TRBD1 might be the D (6 bases). There are 14 residues in the CDR3. V lost 3 bases, J lost 1 base, and 10 bases lay in between. Germline-derived CDR1 and CDR2 are SGHRS and YFSETQ. In DNA form, the CDR3 reads TGCGCCAGCAGCTCGATACAGGGTAACTATGGCTACACCTTC. It translates to CASSSIQGNYGYTF.

The chain carries TRBV9 and TRBJ1-3; 9 bases line up with TRBD1. J gave up 4 bases and V 3 bases, and 5 bases lay outside the gene matches. Looked up from germline, CDR1 is SGDLS and CDR2 is YYNGEE. There are 15 residues in the CDR3. The CDR3 nucleotides read TGTGCCAGCAGCGCTTGGACAGGGGACGGAAACACCATATATTTT. Translating gives CASSAWTGDGNTIYF. The whole variable domain, remainder taken from reference TRBV9 and TRBJ1-3, is DSGVTQTPKHLITATGQRVTLRCSPRSGDLSVYWYQQSLDQGLQFLIQYYNGEERAKGNILERFSAQQFPDLHSELNLSSLELGDSALYFCASSAWTGDGNTIYFGEGSWLTVV.

This chain joins TRBV19 and TRBJ1-6; TRBD1 might be the D (5 bases). Germline V lookup: CDR1 LNHDA, CDR2 SQIVND (reference sequence). CDR3 length equals 15 residues. Trimming shortened V by 2 bases and J by 1 base, and 6 bases separated the two germline ends. DNA of the CDR3: TGTGCCAGTAGTATACAGGGATCCTATAATTCACCCCTCCACTTT. Protein: CASSIQGSYNSPLHF.

This chain uses TRBV4-2 with TRBJ1-3, with D possibly matching TRBD1 (6 bases). V dropped 1 base and J dropped 6 bases, with 16 bases sitting between them. Germline CDR1 and CDR2: LGHNA and YNFKEQ. The CDR3 has 16 residues. CDR3 amino acids: CASSQALDSRENTIYF. In DNA, the CDR3 is TGTGCCAGCAGCCAAGCTCTGGACAGCCGAGAAAACACCATATATTTT.

The chain combines TRBV9 with TRBJ2-2; D might be TRBD2 (6 bases). CDR3 length: 16 amino acids. Trimming stripped 0 bases from V and 5 bases from J, with 14 bases between. The germline V gene has CDR1 SGDLS and CDR2 YYNGEE. The CDR3 DNA follows: TGTGCCAGCAGCGTAGGTCGGACGGGAGAGACCGGGGAGCTGTTTTTT. As protein: CASSVGRTGETGELFF.

The V and J genes are TRBV15 and TRBJ2-2, with 9 bases matching TRBD1. Germline CDR1 LNHNV, CDR2 YYDKDF (reference sequence). The length of the CDR3 is 17 residues. V trimming: 0 bases; J trimming: 3 bases; junction bases outside the gene matches: 5. CDR3 amino acids: CATSRDSGQGYTGELFF. The CDR3, as DNA: TGTGCCACCAGCAGAGATTCGGGACAGGGATACACCGGGGAGCTGTTTTTT.

The rearrangement joins TRBV5-5 to TRBJ2-1; 8 bases are a match to TRBD2. The germline V gene encodes CDR1 SGHKS and CDR2 YYEKEE (reference sequence). The CDR3 runs 12 residues. J lost 10 bases, V lost 2 bases, and 2 bases had no gene match. CDR3 bases: TGTGCCAGCAGCTTTAGCGGGGACGAGCAGTTCTTC. As protein: CASSFSGDEQFF.

The chain recombines TRBV21-1 with TRBJ1-4; the listed D gene, TRBD1, was not tested against the DNA. TRBV21-1 is described as a pseudogene. The CDR3 runs to 20 residues. The CDR3 coding sequence is TGTGCCAGCAGCCATTTTAAAGGCTGGGACAGTCTCCTTAGGGGAGAAAAACTGTTTTTT. Translating gives CASSHFKGWDSLLRGEKLFF.

V and J are TRBV27 and TRBJ2-7; tentatively, D is TRBD1 (5 bases). This CDR3 is built from 14 residues. The V end was cut by 5 bases, the J end by 3 bases, with 14 bases between. The germline gives CDR1 MNHEY, CDR2 SMNVEV (reference sequence). DNA of the CDR3: TGTGCCAGCAGTCCGAGGCTGACAGACTACGAGCAGTACTTC. Residues: CASSPRLTDYEQYF.

The chain links TRBV6-5 to TRBJ2-7; 7 bases fit TRBD2. Per the germline V gene, CDR1 is MNHEY and CDR2 is SVGAGI. The CDR3 totals 15 residues. V dropped 8 bases and J dropped 6; count of bases not matched to a gene: 16. DNA for the CDR3: TGTGCCAGCGAGGGACGGGGGGTTAAGAGAGGCGAGCAGTACTTC. It codes for CASEGRGVKRGEQYF.

J is TRBJ1-5 and V is TRBV2; no reliable D call. The CDR3 totals 14 residues. The germline CDR1 and CDR2 sequences are SNHLY and FYNNEI. Trimming took 2 bases from V and 5 from J, leaving 10 bases between them. CDR3 in DNA: TGTGCCAGCAGTGAAATGTCAGAAGATCAGCCCCAGCATTTT. Translating it yields CASSEMSEDQPQHF.

The gene calls are TRBV4-1 and TRBJ1-1, with a tentative D call TRBD1 (5 bases). V dropped 5 bases and J dropped 2 bases, with 9 bases sitting between them. Germline V gene sequence: CDR1 MGHRA, CDR2 YSYEKL. The CDR3 consists of 13 residues. This CDR3 reads CASSGWGNTEAFF. The CDR3 coding sequence is TGCGCCAGCAGCGGTTGGGGCAACACTGAAGCTTTCTTT.

The gene calls are TRBV12-3 or TRBV12-4 and TRBJ1-2; 8 bases fit TRBD1. This CDR3 spans 11 amino acids. The junction had 2 bases not matched to a gene; V was cut back by 10 bases and J by 4 bases. The CDR3 spells CATGQGYGYTF. CDR3 in DNA: TGTGCCACAGGACAGGGCTATGGCTACACCTTC.